These T cell receptor beta chains were read from a single sample in a study of cytomegalovirus exposure and HLA in healthy donors. The table came from immunoSEQ multiplex PCR; TCRdb's copy has only in-frame clones and leaves some out. The sample has tens of thousands of clones; roughly three quarters are singletons. What was sequenced was PBMCs. The origin of the receptors is a man between 25 and 39 years old in good health and CMV-seronegative. Both conserved end residues are trimmed from each CDR3.

v_call,j_call,cdr3_aa
TRBV4-1,TRBJ2-1,ASSQDPGLSYTDNEQF
TRBV5-5,TRBJ1-3,ASSGGTGAYSGNTIY
TRBV6-1,TRBJ1-1,ASSESGPTEAF
TRBV7-2,TRBJ1-4,ASSFGGTGSEKLF
TRBV6-4,TRBJ2-3,ASSPQTSGGPTDTQY
TRBV7-6,TRBJ1-4,ASSLSGTGNEKLF
TRBV2,TRBJ1-2,ASSEAPKTPYGYT
TRBV5-1,TRBJ2-5,ASTQYGGTGETQY
TRBV19,TRBJ2-7,ASSIQGQGSTYEQY
TRBV21-1,TRBJ1-2,ASSKALWGGVASYGYT
TRBV7-2,TRBJ2-7,ASSPGLDEQY
TRBV10-3,TRBJ1-1,AISEGFRTGGMGTKAF
TRBV7-9,TRBJ2-5,ASSWDSGSGQETQY
TRBV4-3,TRBJ2-7,ASSQDASGIYEQY
TRBV5-1,TRBJ2-1,ASSLIPPGQGDNEQF
TRBV28,TRBJ2-4,ASTTGQLTKNIQY
TRBV5-1,TRBJ2-1,ASSLGQGTSNEQF
TRBV14,TRBJ1-3,ASSVQGASSGNTIY
TRBV18,TRBJ2-4,ASSPPAGKYIQY
TRBV11-2,TRBJ2-3,ASSLEPYVDTTDTQY
TRBV6-1,TRBJ2-7,ASSGYTYEQY
TRBV2,NA,ASSPSPLEQY
TRBV25-1,TRBJ2-5,ASSEAGQRGIGH
TRBV27,TRBJ1-6,ASSKERSPLH
TRBV7-8,TRBJ2-7,ASSRRRGTVVYEQY
TRBV29-1,TRBJ2-7,SDRQVEFPEQY
TRBV6-1,TRBJ1-2,ASSESGTAYYGYT
TRBV6-6,TRBJ2-7,ASSYWDRGYEQY
TRBV29-1,TRBJ1-1,SGVHRAEAF
TRBV9,TRBJ2-1,ASSVVGSSYNEQF
TRBV7-9,TRBJ1-4,ASSLVIGTQNEKLF
TRBV29-1,TRBJ2-5,SGIHRGIETQY
TRBV5-1,TRBJ1-5,ASSMDRGGQPQH
TRBV29-1,TRBJ2-1,SVASGTTGEQF
TRBV28,TRBJ2-2,ASSSGTSDSGELF
TRBV9,TRBJ1-2,ASSVETGGYGYT
TRBV6-1,TRBJ1-3,ASSEIAGSGNTIY
TRBV30,TRBJ1-2,AWSQTGSGGYT
TRBV19,TRBJ1-2,ASSPFKGPYGYT
TRBV10-3,TRBJ2-3,ASFRGRASTDTQY
TRBV7-8,TRBJ1-1,ATGEGTSTEAF
TRBV5-1,TRBJ1-1,ASSLEGSGNTEAF
TRBV5-6,TRBJ1-1,ASSPRAGTGVQDAEAF
TRBV5-1,TRBJ1-1,ASSLETGGFTEAF
TRBV28,TRBJ1-5,ASSPGQGYQPQH
TRBV30,TRBJ2-1,AWRRRDRLADTYNEQF
TRBV13,TRBJ2-5,ASSPPDRGKETQY
TRBV7-9,TRBJ1-2,ASSLQTGKNYGYT
TRBV4-1,TRBJ2-7,ASSSRDRGSYEQY
TRBV27,TRBJ2-5,ASRPQGGRQETQY
TRBV4-2,TRBJ1-6,ASSQNAGTRNSPLH
TRBV5-1,TRBJ2-2,ASSLMGQQNTGELF
TRBV10-3,TRBJ1-4,AISESTGEDEKLF
TRBV7-8,TRBJ2-7,ASSYRPDRESEQY
TRBV5-5,TRBJ1-3,ASSLGGDSRNTIY
TRBV7-6,TRBJ1-1,ASSLARNTEAF
TRBV5-4,TRBJ1-2,ASSLKREKGYGYT
TRBV7-9,TRBJ2-7,ASSLDPGQGPNEQY